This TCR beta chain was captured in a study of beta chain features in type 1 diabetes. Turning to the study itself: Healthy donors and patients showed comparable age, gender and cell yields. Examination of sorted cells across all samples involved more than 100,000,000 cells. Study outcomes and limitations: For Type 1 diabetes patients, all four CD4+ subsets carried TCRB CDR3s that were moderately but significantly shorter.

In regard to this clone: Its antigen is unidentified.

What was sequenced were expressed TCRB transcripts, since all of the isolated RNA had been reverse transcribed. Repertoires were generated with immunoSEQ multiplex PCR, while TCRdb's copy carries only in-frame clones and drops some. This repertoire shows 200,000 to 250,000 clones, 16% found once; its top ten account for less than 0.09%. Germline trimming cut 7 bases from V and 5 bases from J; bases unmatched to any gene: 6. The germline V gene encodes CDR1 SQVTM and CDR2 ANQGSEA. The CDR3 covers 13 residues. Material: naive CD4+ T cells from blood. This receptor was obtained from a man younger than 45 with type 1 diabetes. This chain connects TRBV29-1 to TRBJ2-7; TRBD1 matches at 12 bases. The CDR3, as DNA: TGCAGCGCCTCCGGGACAGGGGGCCACGAGCAGTACTTC. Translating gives CSASGTGGHEQYF.